One and the same sample provided the 32 T cell receptor beta chains below, sequenced in a study of tumor and adjacent non-tumor tissue in lung cancer. No cell sorting was done before RNA was extracted from the tissue. The normal lung tissue was taken more than 3 cm from the tumor edge. The library came from three nested PCR rounds adapted from ARM-PCR protocols. TCRdb ran MiXCR on the multiplex PCR reads and lists one entry per CDR3 protein. The sample records about 80,000 distinct CDR3 sequences, roughly 80% being singletons. Material: distant non-tumor lung tissue. The receptors shown here come from a man aged 55 to 70 with non-small cell lung cancer.

Points on this clonotype: Germline and junction disagree at one end, which may indicate a read error. The rearrangement joins TRBV9 to TRBJ1-1; D possibly corresponds to TRBD1 (6 bases). In germline, CDR1 is SGDLS, CDR2 YYNGEE. The CDR3 covers 13 residues. Here the CDR3 DNA reads TGTGGCAGCAGCACGACAGGGAACACTGAAGCTTTCTTT. This translates into CGSSTTGNTEAFF. The entire variable domain, with the rest obtained from reference TRBV9 and TRBJ1-1, is as follows: DSGVTQTPKHLITATGQRVTLRCSPRSGDLSVYWYQQSLDQGLQFLIQYYNGEERAKGNILERFSAQQFPDLHSELNLSSLELGDSALYFCGSSTTGNTEAFFGQGTRLTVV.

On this clonotype itself: The junction departs from germline at one end; a sequencing error may be responsible. This chain joins TRBV6-5 and TRBJ2-1, with D hard to call. Germline V gene sequence: CDR1 MNHEY, CDR2 SVGAGI. CDR3 length: 17 amino acids. CDR3 protein: CSSSYSYRPSSYNEQFF. In DNA form, the CDR3 reads TGTTCCAGCAGTTACTCGTACAGACCGAGCTCCTACAATGAGCAGTTTTTC.

About this clonotype: One junction end disagrees with the germline gene, perhaps due to a read error. This chain joins TRBV4-2 and TRBJ2-5, with 8 bases lining up with TRBD2. Germline assignment: CDR1 LGHNA and CDR2 YNFKEQ. This CDR3 comprises 18 residues. As DNA, the CDR3 is TGTGCCAGCAGTCAAGATCTACGGGCGGGGGGAATCCAAGAGACCCAGTACTTC. Protein product: CASSQDLRAGGIQETQYF.

Only one count was recorded for this clonotype. The chain uses TRBV20-1 and TRBJ2-1, with 10 bases fitting TRBD2. V trimming: 8 bases; J trimming: 8 bases; junction bases outside the gene matches: 15. The CDR3 is made up of 15 amino acids. The germline CDR1 and CDR2 sequences are DFQATT and SNEGSKA (reference sequence). CDR3 in DNA: TGCAGTACTGATTCAGCGGGGGGGCCGTGGTATGAGCAGTTCTTC. It codes for CSTDSAGGPWYEQFF.

Of note for this clonotype: The junction and the germline gene differ at one end; a read error may be behind it. The chain employs TRBV11-3 and TRBJ2-2; D is unclear. The CDR3 is made up of 16 amino acids. Germline V lookup: CDR1 SGHNT, CDR2 YENEEA. The CDR3 DNA follows: TGTGCCAGCAGCTTAGGTACCACTACGAACACGGGGGAGCTGTTTTTT. It codes for CASSLGTTTNTGELFF.

This chain connects TRBV6-1 to TRBJ1-2; D is perhaps TRBD1 (6 bases). CDR1 is MNHNS, CDR2 SASEGT, per germline. The CDR3 length is 15 residues. In DNA form, the CDR3 reads TGTGTAAGCATCCAACTGACAGGCCATAACTATGGCTACACCTTC. This translates into CVSIQLTGHNYGYTF.

This clonotype was seen only once. The gene calls are TRBV12-3 or TRBV12-4 and TRBJ1-4; 9 nucleotides agree with TRBD1. The CDR3 is 16 residues long. With 5 bases clipped from V and 3 bases from J, the junction kept 7 bases outside the gene matches. The CDR3 DNA sequence: TGTGCCAGCAGTCGGGACAGGGAGTCAGCTAATGAAAAACTGTTTTTT. Translating gives CASSRDRESANEKLFF.

The rearrangement uses TRBV5-1 and TRBJ2-1; no definite D call. CDR3 length: 16 residues. Trimming removed 4 bases at V and 8 bases at J, with 22 bases between. Germline lookup yields CDR1 SGHRS and CDR2 YFSETQ. CDR3 region: CASSRTIGLLLDEQFF. DNA for the CDR3: TGCGCCAGCAGCCGGACGATAGGGTTGTTACTCGATGAGCAGTTCTTC.

Of note for this clonotype: No conserved phenylalanine or tryptophan ends this CDR3, so it is likely a read error. The V and J genes are TRBV11-3 and TRBJ2-1; 8 bases are shared with TRBD2. The CDR3 consists of 13 residues. Germline loops: CDR1 SGHNT, CDR2 YENEEA. The CDR3 DNA sequence: TGTGCCAACAGCTTCGGGAGGGCCAGTGAGCAGTTCATC. It is translated as CANSFGRASEQFI.

Comment on this clonotype: This likely comes from a read error, as the CDR3 has no conserved phenylalanine or tryptophan at its end. This chain connects TRBV11-2 to TRBJ2-2; D tentatively reads TRBD1 or TRBD2 (6 bases each). Trimming cost V 0 bases and J 13 bases, with 15 bases left between them. There are 14 residues in the CDR3. CDR1 is SGHAT, CDR2 FQNNGV, per germline. This CDR3 is CASSLDTSLRGLFC. DNA of the CDR3: TGTGCCAGCAGCTTAGATACTAGCCTCAGGGGGCTGTTTTGT.

Concerning this clonotype: The missing conserved phenylalanine or tryptophan at the end of this CDR3 makes a read error likely. The chain couples TRBV5-5 to TRBJ2-3, with D possibly matching TRBD1 (6 bases). The V end was cut by 4 bases, the J end by 5 bases, with 17 bases between. The CDR3 runs 15 residues. Germline V gene sequence: CDR1 SGHKS, CDR2 YYEKEE (reference sequence). CDR3 nucleotide sequence: TGTGCCAGCAGCCACGCTGGGACAAGGGTAGATACGCAGTATTTA. It codes for CASSHAGTRVDTQYL.

Comments on this clonotype: Being one base from a much bigger clone, this may be a read error. The genes are TRBV6-4 and TRBJ2-1, with 10 nucleotides matching TRBD1. Trimming removed 7 bases from V and 5 bases from J; junction bases left unmatched: 8. The CDR3 runs to 15 residues. Germline assignment: CDR1 MRHNA and CDR2 SNTAGT. CDR3 residues: CASNEGGQGHNEQFF. As DNA, the CDR3 is TGTGCCAGCAATGAAGGGGGACAGGGGCACAATGAGCAGTTCTTC.

As regards this clonotype: With a much larger clone just one base away, this may be a read error. The CDR3 DNA sequence: TGTGCCTGGAGTTTAACAGGGGTTCGTGGCTACGCCTTC. This gives the protein CAWSLTGVRGYAF. The chain is built from TRBV30 and TRBJ1-2; TRBD1 aligns across 7 bases. Germline assignment: CDR1 GTSNPN and CDR2 SVGIG (reference sequence). CDR3 length equals 13 residues.

In the case of this clonotype: A single base separates this from a much larger clone, so it may be a read error. V and J are TRBV6-4 and TRBJ2-4; D might be TRBD1 or TRBD2, each matching 5 bases. CDR3 length: 14 residues. Germline CDR1 reads MRHNA; CDR2 reads SNTAGT. The CDR3 region is CAGSVRGAKDIQYF. The CDR3 nucleotides read TGTGCCGGCAGTGTTAGAGGGGCGAAGGACATTCAGTACTTC.

Regarding this clonotype: The missing conserved phenylalanine or tryptophan at the end of this CDR3 makes a read error likely. The J gene is TRBJ1-4, the V gene TRBV28; the D is unclear. With 5 bases removed from V and 4 bases from J, the gap between germline ends came to 11 bases. The CDR3 is 14 residues long. Germline V gives CDR1 MDHEN, CDR2 SYDVKM. The chain's CDR3 is CASSLTGINEKLFL. CDR3 DNA sequence: TGTGCCAGCAGTCTAACGGGGATTAATGAAAAACTGTTTTTA.

This clonotype came up once. This sequence joins TRBV12-3 or TRBV12-4 and TRBJ2-6; 8 bases fit TRBD2. Trimming at V came to 5 bases and at J to 2 bases, leaving 14 bases not matched to a gene. The CDR3 totals 19 residues. Here the CDR3 reads CASSPGLAGGVTGANVLTF. CDR3 bases: TGTGCCAGCAGTCCAGGACTAGCAGGAGGAGTCACTGGGGCCAACGTCCTGACTTTC.

The J gene is TRBJ2-1, the V gene TRBV20-1; possibly TRBD2 for D (7 bases). Trimming removed 6 bases from V and 10 bases from J, with 25 bases in between. Germline assignment: CDR1 DFQATT and CDR2 SNEGSKA (reference sequence). The CDR3 has 15 residues. This chain's CDR3 is CSAIGLGGLRMEQFF. The CDR3 DNA sequence: TGCAGTGCGATAGGACTAGGGGGGCTGAGAATGGAGCAGTTCTTC.

This chain connects TRBV20-1 to TRBJ2-3; TRBD1 agrees at 9 bases. V lost 6 bases to trimming and J lost 0 bases; unmatched junction nucleotides: 7. The germline CDR1 and CDR2 sequences are DFQATT and SNEGSKA (reference sequence). The CDR3 spans 15 residues. The CDR3 nucleotides read TGCAGTGCGCGGACAGGGGCCGTAAGCACAGATACGCAGTATTTT. Amino acids: CSARTGAVSTDTQYF.

The V gene is TRBV5-1, the J gene TRBJ2-1, with 10 bases matching TRBD2. There are 15 residues in the CDR3. The J segment lost 5 bases and the V segment lost 2 bases, leaving 4 bases of the junction unmatched. Germline values: CDR1 SGHRS, CDR2 YFSETQ. The DNA for the CDR3 is TGCGCCAGCAGCTTACCAGCGGGAGGGGACAATGAGCAGTTCTTC. Protein sequence: CASSLPAGGDNEQFF.

For this clonotype: Germline is not matched at one junction end, which may reflect a read error. CDR3 DNA sequence: TGCGCCAGCAGCCCTGGTAGAACAGGGGACTACTATGGCTACGCCTTC. This encodes CASSPGRTGDYYGYAF. V and J are TRBV4-1 and TRBJ1-2; 7 bases map to TRBD1. The CDR3 contains 16 residues. Germline CDR1 MGHRA, CDR2 YSYEKL.

This clonotype was observed a single time. Since the CDR3 does not end with the conserved phenylalanine or tryptophan, this likely comes from a read error. The DNA is omitted, as the CDR3 cannot be located on it reliably, and the CDR3 follows TCRdb's listing. Here the CDR3 reads CSARGVWDTEAVL. The chain couples TRBV20-1 to TRBJ1-1. Germline lookup yields CDR1 DFQATT and CDR2 SNEGSKA (reference sequence). The CDR3 extends over 13 residues, inclusive of both ends.

The chain recombines TRBV29-1 with TRBJ1-2, with 12 bases aligning to TRBD1. The CDR3 has 14 amino acids. Germline V gene lookup returns CDR1 SQVTM and CDR2 ANQGSEA. The J segment lost 8 bases and the V segment lost 3 bases, leaving 7 bases of the junction unmatched. This CDR3 is CSVDGTGGGKGYTF. The CDR3 coding sequence is TGCAGCGTTGACGGGACAGGGGGCGGAAAAGGCTACACCTTC.

This clonotype was recorded once. One end of the junction is discordant with germline, which a read error may explain. J is TRBJ2-5 and V is TRBV11-2; 7 nucleotides agree with TRBD1. CDR1 is SGHAT and CDR2 is FQNNGV in the germline V gene. This CDR3 has 14 amino acids. The CDR3 DNA reads as TGTGCCAACAGCTCCGGACAGGTTCTGGAGACCCATTATTTC. Amino acid sequence: CANSSGQVLETHYF.

V usage is TRBV20-1 and J usage is TRBJ1-2; maybe TRBD1 (5 bases). The CDR3 extends over 13 amino acids. CDR1 is DFQATT, CDR2 SNEGSKA, per germline (reference sequence). The V gene lost 4 bases and the J gene lost 6 bases, with 15 bases spanning the gap. The CDR3 region is CSAIPGTTNGYTF. For the CDR3, the DNA is TGCAGTGCTATCCCAGGGACTACTAATGGCTACACCTTC.

The genes are TRBV11-3 and TRBJ2-3, with TRBD2 matching 11 bases. Trimming at V came to 6 bases and at J to 3 bases, leaving 8 bases not matched to a gene. This CDR3 is built from 16 residues. Germline V gives CDR1 SGHNT, CDR2 YENEEA. CDR3 DNA sequence: TGTGCCAGCAGTCTGTTAGCGGGGGGGGGAACAGATACGCAGTATTTT. Protein product: CASSLLAGGGTDTQYF.

This clonotype was detected only once. The germline gene is not matched at one end of the junction; a read error may be the cause. The chain has TRBV4-2 and TRBJ1-1; perhaps TRBD1 as D (6 bases). In germline, CDR1 is LGHNA, CDR2 YNFKEQ. This CDR3 contains 16 residues. CDR3 loop: CVSSQVGQLENTEAFF. In nucleotides, the CDR3 is TGTGTCAGCAGTCAGGTCGGACAGCTTGAGAACACTGAAGCTTTCTTT.

With respect to this clonotype: The conserved phenylalanine or tryptophan normally closing the CDR3 is absent here, so this likely arose from a read error. The chain recombines TRBV11-2 with TRBJ2-7, with no clear D. The length of the CDR3 is 14 residues. Germline V lookup: CDR1 SGHAT, CDR2 FQNNGV. CDR3 protein: CASSLASLSYKQYS. CDR3 DNA: TGTGCCAGCAGCTTAGCATCTCTCTCCTACAAGCAGTACTCC.

For this clonotype: One end of the junction fails to match germline, which may point to a read error. This chain joins TRBV4-1 and TRBJ2-5; tentatively, D is TRBD2 (7 bases). Germline-derived CDR1 and CDR2 are MGHRA and YSYEKL. The CDR3 has 15 amino acids. The DNA of the CDR3 is TGCGCCAGCAGCTACACTAGCGTGGGGGCCCAGACCCGGTACTTC. Residues: CASSYTSVGAQTRYF.

The chain joins TRBV12-3 or TRBV12-4 to TRBJ2-1; D call uncertain. The ends were cut back, 3 bases at V and 10 bases at J, with 19 bases in the middle. The CDR3 is 15 amino acids. The DNA of the CDR3 is TGTGCCAGCAGTTTCGCCTACGCTCTTGTAGGGGAGCAGTTCTTC. This encodes CASSFAYALVGEQFF.

About this clonotype itself: A junction boundary mismatches the germline segment, possibly from a read error. This rearrangement joins TRBV11-2 to TRBJ1-6, with D unresolved. The length of the CDR3 is 15 residues. Germline CDR1 SGHAT, CDR2 FQNNGV. CDR3 in DNA: TGTGCCAACAGCTTAGCAGGAGACAATAATTCACCCATCCACTTT. It is translated as CANSLAGDNNSPIHF.

On this clonotype itself: The junction departs from the called germline gene at one end, perhaps through a read error. The chain uses TRBV6-5 and TRBJ2-1; D is uncertain. Germline V gene data show CDR1 as MNHEY and CDR2 as SVGAGI. This CDR3 has 17 residues. The CDR3 is CVSSYWYKPSSYNEQFF. In nucleotides, the CDR3 is TGTGTCAGCAGTTACTGGTACAAGCCGAGCTCCTACAATGAGCAGTTCTTC.

A note on this clonotype: Just one base apart from a much larger clone, this may be a read error. J is TRBJ2-4 and V is TRBV20-1; either TRBD1 or TRBD2 may fit D (5 bases each). Germline V gives CDR1 DFQATT, CDR2 SNEGSKA (reference sequence). This CDR3 is built from 13 residues. DNA for the CDR3: TGCAGTGCTGGCCAGGGTGGGGGTGACATTAAGTACTTC. Translation: CSAGQGGGDIKYF.